This T cell receptor beta chain was observed in a study of early T cells in non-severe SARS-CoV-2 infection. Turning to the study itself: With bulk RNA from unsorted whole blood as input, sequencing yielded unpaired chains.

This CDR3 contains 15 residues. Germline assignment: CDR1 SGHRS and CDR2 YFSETQ. V was trimmed by 0 bases and J by 2 bases, leaving 10 bases between them. The library protocol tagged individual cDNA molecules with unique molecular identifiers. TCRdb reanalysed the 5' RACE reads using MiXCR and keeps one entry per CDR3 protein. The table has tens of thousands of distinct CDR3 sequences, approximately 13% seen once; the top ten hold roughly 8.3%. Sample: whole blood. This TCR came from an adult who was a healthcare worker with PCR-confirmed SARS-CoV-2 infection or an uninfected control (not recorded which). The V gene is TRBV5-1, the J gene TRBJ2-3; possibly TRBD2 for D (5 bases). The CDR3 coding sequence is TGCGCCAGCAGCTTGGCCGGGAAGACCACAGATACGCAGTATTTT. Protein sequence: CASSLAGKTTDTQYF.